The next 30 T cell receptor beta chains were all read from a single sample in a study of blood T cell repertoires in COVID-19. The assay was immunoSEQ multiplex PCR, and TCRdb's table has in-frame clones only and misses some. This sample yields about 480,000 clones, of which approximately 90% are seen a single time; approximately 8% belongs to the top ten. Sequencing was performed on PBMCs or T cells enriched from blood (not recorded which). These receptors all stem from a woman aged 55 to 70 who had recovered from COVID-19.

The V and J genes are TRBV3-1 (or the pseudogene TRBV3-2) and TRBJ2-1; TRBD2 matches at 10 bases. From germline, CDR1 is LGHDT and CDR2 YNNKEL (reference sequence). V was pared by 5 bases and J by 4 bases, with 8 bases of the junction left unmatched. This CDR3 spans 16 amino acids. The CDR3 DNA is TGTGCCAGCAGCGATTGGATTAGCGGGGGGTACAATGAGCAGTTCTTC. Protein product: CASSDWISGGYNEQFF.

This chain links TRBV6-1 with TRBJ1-1; tentative D call: TRBD1 (6 bases). CDR1 is MNHNS, CDR2 SASEGT, per germline. V lost 1 base, J lost 1 base, and 10 bases lay in between. The CDR3 runs 15 residues. The CDR3 region is CASSEETGTNTEAFF. In DNA, the CDR3 is TGTGCCAGCAGTGAAGAGACAGGCACGAACACTGAAGCTTTCTTT.

V is TRBV6-1 and J is TRBJ1-2, with 8 bases that match TRBD1. Germline V lookup: CDR1 MNHNS, CDR2 SASEGT. V gave up 1 base and J gave up 7 bases; unmatched junction bases: 8. The CDR3 is 15 amino acids. The CDR3 DNA is TGTGCCAGCAGTGAAGGGGTCCAGGGGGCATTTGGCTACACCTTC. Its translation: CASSEGVQGAFGYTF.

In the case of this clone: The junction departs from germline at one end; a sequencing error may be responsible. The chain recombines TRBV7-7 with TRBJ2-3; TRBD1 matches at 7 bases. Germline V gives CDR1 SSHAT, CDR2 FNYEAQ (reference sequence). The CDR3 has 14 amino acids. The CDR3 sequence: CASSLRQGWDTQYF. The CDR3 DNA sequence: TGTGCTAGCAGCTTGCGACAGGGATGGGATACGCAGTATTTT.

The chain recombines TRBV29-1 with TRBJ1-5; 7 bases align to TRBD1. V shed 6 bases, J shed 2 bases, and the junction held 4 bases outside the gene matches. Germline V gene sequence: CDR1 SQVTM, CDR2 ANQGSEA. This CDR3 region has 13 residues. CDR3 in DNA: TGCAGCGTAACAGGGGATGGCAATCAGCCCCAGCATTTT. Translation gives CSVTGDGNQPQHF.

This clone was seen a single time. This sequence joins TRBV7-2 and TRBJ1-4; 7 nucleotides agree with TRBD1. Germline V lookup: CDR1 SGHTA, CDR2 FQGNSA. The CDR3 covers 16 residues. V lost 3 bases, J lost 5 bases, and 9 bases stayed unmatched. CDR3 sequence: CASSFTGTVINEKLFF. CDR3 DNA sequence: TGTGCCAGCAGCTTTACAGGGACAGTTATAAATGAAAAACTGTTTTTT.

The J gene is TRBJ2-7, the V gene TRBV11-3; D is uncertain. The V end lost 0 bases, the J end lost 3 bases, and 15 bases lay between the germline ends. CDR1 is SGHNT and CDR2 is YENEEA in the germline V gene. CDR3 length: 16 amino acids. The CDR3 nucleotides read TGTGCCAGCAGCTTAGATCTCCAGGTTCTCCGCTACGAGCAGTACTTC. Its protein is CASSLDLQVLRYEQYF. The whole variable domain, filled in from reference TRBV11-3 and TRBJ2-7, reads EAGVVQSPRYKIIEKKQPVAFWCNPISGHNTLYWYLQNLGQGPELLIRYENEEAVDDSQLPKDRFSAERLKGVDSTLKIQPAELGDSAVYLCASSLDLQVLRYEQYFGPGTRLTVT.

The rearrangement joins TRBV2 to TRBJ2-7, with 8 bases matching TRBD1. Germline V gene lookup returns CDR1 SNHLY and CDR2 FYNNEI. V lost 7 bases to trimming and J lost 2 bases; unmatched junction nucleotides: 10. The CDR3 covers 15 residues. CDR3 DNA: TGTGCCAGCAACCCCTGGACAGGGCAAGCCTACGAGCAGTACTTC. Translating gives CASNPWTGQAYEQYF. Complete variable domain (other parts from reference TRBV2 and TRBJ2-7): EPEVTQTPSHQVTQMGQEVILRCVPISNHLYFYWYRQILGQKVEFLVSFYNNEISEKSEIFDDQFSVERPDGSNFTLKIRSTKLEDSAMYFCASNPWTGQAYEQYFGPGTRLTVT.

The chain has TRBV30 and TRBJ1-2; D is uncertain. CDR3 length equals 14 residues. V lost 0 bases, J lost 6 bases, and 14 bases lay in between. In germline, CDR1 is GTSNPN, CDR2 SVGIG (reference sequence). The CDR3 loop is CAWSVLAPRDGYTF. CDR3 DNA: TGTGCCTGGAGTGTACTAGCGCCGAGGGATGGCTACACCTTC.

This clone showed up just once. The CDR3 protein is CASSSTPPNSPLHF. The CDR3 bases are TGCGCCAGCAGCTCAACTCCCCCGAATTCACCCCTCCACTTT. This chain joins TRBV5-1 and TRBJ1-6; D uncertain. V lost 3 bases and J 7 bases, leaving 11 bases between the germline ends. The CDR3 length is 14 residues. Germline assignment: CDR1 SGHRS and CDR2 YFSETQ.

The rearrangement uses TRBV7-9 and TRBJ1-2; D possibly corresponds to TRBD1 (6 bases). CDR1 and CDR2 (germline): SEHNR, FQNEAQ (reference sequence). The CDR3 consists of 15 residues. The V end lost 6 bases, the J end lost 8 bases, and 22 bases lay between the germline ends. The CDR3 here is CASSSTGTRTSGYTF. Written as DNA, the CDR3 is TGTGCCAGCAGTTCCACAGGGACCCGGACGAGCGGCTACACCTTC.

The chain links TRBV13 to TRBJ2-4, with 8 bases fitting TRBD1. Looked up from germline, CDR1 is PRHDT and CDR2 is FYEKMQ (reference sequence). The CDR3 extends over 12 amino acids. V was clipped by 4 bases and J by 7 bases; unmatched bases: 0. Here the CDR3 reads CASSWTGNIQYF. The CDR3 region has the DNA TGTGCCAGCAGCTGGACAGGGAACATTCAGTACTTC.

The chain uses TRBV7-9 and TRBJ2-7; D is perhaps TRBD1 (6 bases). The CDR3 runs to 14 residues. Trimming took 8 bases from V and 0 from J, leaving 14 bases between them. Per germline, CDR1 SEHNR and CDR2 FQNEAQ (reference sequence). In nucleotides, the CDR3 is TGTGCCAGCGCCCTCCGGGACAACTCCTACGAGCAGTACTTC. Protein product: CASALRDNSYEQYF.

V is TRBV28 and J is TRBJ1-1; 7 bases map to TRBD1. V shed 6 bases, J shed 3 bases, and the junction held 13 bases outside the gene matches. Germline CDR1 MDHEN, CDR2 SYDVKM. The CDR3 consists of 16 residues. As DNA, the CDR3 is TGTGCCAGCAGGACATCAGGGGGTGGGGGCGACACTGAAGCTTTCTTT. It is translated as CASRTSGGGGDTEAFF.

The CDR3 sequence: CASSFRGLQPQHF. The CDR3 region has the DNA TGTGCCAGCAGTTTCAGGGGGCTACAGCCCCAGCATTTT. The chain has TRBV27 and TRBJ1-5; 8 nucleotides agree with TRBD1. In germline, CDR1 is MNHEY, CDR2 SMNVEV (reference sequence). The CDR3 is 13 amino acids. Trimming took 3 bases from V and 7 from J; bases not matched to a gene: 2.

J is TRBJ1-3 and V is TRBV29-1; TRBD1 agrees at 8 bases. J gave up 0 bases and V 7 bases, and 11 bases lay outside the gene matches. Germline CDR1 is SQVTM and CDR2 is ANQGSEA. This CDR3 contains 16 residues. The CDR3: CSASSQGALSGNTIYF. In DNA, the CDR3 is TGCAGCGCTAGTAGCCAGGGGGCACTCTCTGGAAACACCATATATTTT.

The chain recombines TRBV11-2 with TRBJ2-3, with D possibly matching TRBD2 (7 bases). The length of the CDR3 is 14 residues. Trimming stripped 5 bases from V and 7 bases from J, with 16 bases between. Looked up from germline, CDR1 is SGHAT and CDR2 is FQNNGV. The CDR3 region is CASSPGGGPYTQYF. The CDR3 DNA reads TGTGCCAGCAGCCCTGGGGGGGGGCCTTATACGCAGTATTTT.

CDR3 protein: CASSEALGRGGQETQYF. For the CDR3, the DNA is TGTGCCAGCAGTGAAGCGCTCGGCAGGGGTGGGCAAGAGACCCAGTACTTC. This chain links TRBV2 with TRBJ2-5; a weak D match, TRBD1 (6 bases). Trimming pared 0 bases from V and 2 bases from J, leaving 16 bases between. The germline V gene has CDR1 SNHLY and CDR2 FYNNEI. The CDR3 has 17 amino acids.

About this clone itself: Other DNA sequences in the sample encode the same CDR3. The chain has TRBV3-1 (or the pseudogene TRBV3-2) and TRBJ2-1; 9 bases agree with TRBD2. V was clipped by 0 bases and J by 8 bases; unmatched bases: 8. Germline CDR1 and CDR2: LGHDT and YNNKEL (reference sequence). The CDR3 consists of 16 residues. The CDR3 region has the DNA TGTGCCAGCAGCCAAGAACGGCGGGGGGGCCGGGATGAGCAGTTCTTC. Protein sequence: CASSQERRGGRDEQFF.

The chain couples TRBV5-4 to TRBJ1-2, with TRBD1 matching over 12 bases. The CDR3 is 16 residues long. Germline-derived CDR1 and CDR2 are SGHNT and YYREEE (reference sequence). The J segment lost 5 bases and the V segment lost 4 bases, leaving 9 bases of the junction unmatched. The CDR3 nucleotides read TGTGCCAGCAGCGAACCGGGACAGGGGGCGGTTTATGGCTACACCTTC. Protein product: CASSEPGQGAVYGYTF.

With regard to this clone: The same CDR3 is also encoded by other DNA sequences in this sample. The rearrangement joins TRBV9 to TRBJ1-2, with D perhaps TRBD1 (5 bases). CDR3 length: 13 amino acids. Germline-derived CDR1 and CDR2 are SGDLS and YYNGEE. V was trimmed by 3 bases and J by 8 bases, leaving 14 bases between them. CDR3 DNA: TGTGCCAGCAGCGCGGGGGGTTCGTACGGCTACACCTTC. Its translation: CASSAGGSYGYTF. Full variable domain (missing parts from reference TRBV9 and TRBJ1-2): DSGVTQTPKHLITATGQRVTLRCSPRSGDLSVYWYQQSLDQGLQFLIQYYNGEERAKGNILERFSAQQFPDLHSELNLSSLELGDSALYFCASSAGGSYGYTFGSGTRLTVV.

CDR3 amino acids: CATSKTLGATEAFF. Written as DNA, the CDR3 is TGTGCCACCAGCAAGACGCTAGGGGCCACTGAAGCTTTCTTT. V usage is TRBV15 and J usage is TRBJ1-1, with D tentatively TRBD1 (5 bases). This CDR3 comprises 14 residues. Germline CDR1 LNHNV, CDR2 YYDKDF (reference sequence). Trimming pared 4 bases from V and 4 bases from J, leaving 13 bases between. Complete variable domain (other parts from reference TRBV15 and TRBJ1-1): DAMVIQNPRYQVTQFGKPVTLSCSQTLNHNVMYWYQQKSSQAPKLLFHYYDKDFNNEADTPDNFQSRRPNTSFCFLDIRSPGLGDTAMYLCATSKTLGATEAFFGQGTRLTVV.

The genes are TRBV3-1 (or the pseudogene TRBV3-2) and TRBJ2-7; weak D call: TRBD2 (6 bases). The V and J ends lost 3 bases and 3 bases respectively, with 9 bases between them. The CDR3 is made up of 13 amino acids. From germline, CDR1 is LGHDT and CDR2 YNNKEL (reference sequence). CDR3: CASSHGGNYEQYF. DNA of the CDR3: TGTGCCAGCAGCCATGGAGGGAACTACGAGCAGTACTTC.

The rearrangement uses TRBV5-1 and TRBJ1-4; D is unclear. V shed 5 bases and J shed 0 bases, with 11 bases lying between them. The CDR3 has 15 amino acids. Germline V lookup: CDR1 SGHRS, CDR2 YFSETQ. CDR3 sequence reads: CASREALTTNEKLFF. In DNA form, the CDR3 reads TGCGCCAGCAGGGAGGCACTAACAACTAATGAAAAACTGTTTTTT.

J is TRBJ2-1 and V is TRBV10-3; the D gene is possibly TRBD1 (7 bases). Trimming pared 6 bases from V and 7 bases from J, leaving 13 bases between. The CDR3 runs 13 residues. The germline CDR1 and CDR2 sequences are ENHRY and SYGVKD. The CDR3 spells CAISARGVNEQFF. As DNA, the CDR3 is TGTGCCATCAGCGCCAGGGGGGTAAATGAGCAGTTCTTC.

This clone was counted a single time. The chain joins TRBV5-1 to TRBJ1-2; 9 bases fit TRBD1. The CDR3 runs 16 residues. CDR1 is SGHRS, CDR2 YFSETQ, per germline. V lost 2 bases to trimming and J lost 7 bases; unmatched junction nucleotides: 12. The CDR3 sequence: CASSFGPGQGKLGYTF. The CDR3 nucleotides read TGCGCCAGCAGCTTTGGACCGGGACAGGGAAAGCTTGGCTACACCTTC.

The chain couples TRBV2 to TRBJ1-2; 7 nucleotides agree with TRBD1. V lost 5 bases, J lost 10 bases, and 4 bases stayed unmatched. The CDR3 is 11 residues long. Germline-derived CDR1 and CDR2 are SNHLY and FYNNEI. CDR3 protein: CASSTTGYYTF. The CDR3 DNA reads as TGTGCCAGCAGTACGACAGGGTACTACACCTTC.

The CDR3: CAISPTGYDQPQHF. CDR3 DNA sequence: TGTGCCATCAGCCCGACAGGGTACGATCAGCCCCAGCATTTT. The chain couples TRBV10-3 to TRBJ1-5, with 7 bases fitting TRBD1. CDR1 ENHRY and CDR2 SYGVKD come from the germline V gene. The CDR3 runs 14 residues. V dropped 6 bases and J dropped 5; count of bases not matched to a gene: 7.

The chain combines TRBV19 with TRBJ1-1, with D possibly being TRBD1 (6 bases). CDR3 length: 15 amino acids. Germline V gene lookup returns CDR1 LNHDA and CDR2 SQIVND (reference sequence). V shed 6 bases and J shed 5 bases, with 19 bases lying between them. CDR3 amino acids: CASRWTALGDTEAFF. The CDR3 coding sequence is TGTGCCAGTAGGTGGACAGCCTTAGGTGATACTGAAGCTTTCTTT.

V is TRBV2 and J is TRBJ1-2; perhaps TRBD1 as D (6 bases). The CDR3 covers 15 residues. V was clipped by 0 bases and J by 7 bases, with 15 bases between them. Germline V gene data show CDR1 as SNHLY and CDR2 as FYNNEI. CDR3 amino acids: CASSEARGQMFGYTF. As DNA, the CDR3 is TGTGCCAGCAGTGAAGCGCGAGGACAGATGTTTGGCTACACCTTC.